This entry lists 32 T cell receptor beta chains sequenced from one sample in a study of cytomegalovirus exposure and HLA in healthy donors. This PCR relied on a set of 60 Vbeta primers and 13 Jbeta primers. TCRdb's table, derived via immunoSEQ multiplex PCR, lists solely in-frame clones and lacks some. Of 180,000 or so clones listed, 60% to 85% are singletons. The sample consisted of PBMCs. These receptors originate from a female donor in good health and CMV-seronegative.

The chain couples TRBV7-8 to TRBJ1-1, with TRBD1 matching 7 bases. The length of the CDR3 is 17 residues. V was clipped by 5 bases and J by 1 base; unmatched bases: 13. Germline V lookup: CDR1 SGHVS, CDR2 FQNEAQ. CDR3 residues: CASSHPTGLTSNTEAFF. Here the CDR3 DNA reads TGTGCCAGCAGCCACCCGACAGGGCTCACCTCGAACACTGAAGCTTTCTTT.

This clone was counted a few times. The chain carries TRBV9 and TRBJ1-4; D is undetermined. Germline CDR1 SGDLS, CDR2 YYNGEE. Trimming shortened V by 2 bases and J by 0 bases, and 8 bases separated the two germline ends. This CDR3 has 15 amino acids. The CDR3 DNA is TGTGCCAGCAGCGTTACGGGGACAACTAATGAAAAACTGTTTTTT. Translating it yields CASSVTGTTNEKLFF.

The chain combines TRBV9 with TRBJ1-2; D not resolved. The V end was cut by 0 bases, the J end by 0 bases, with 6 bases between. Looked up from germline, CDR1 is SGDLS and CDR2 is YYNGEE. This CDR3 has 14 residues. In nucleotides, the CDR3 is TGTGCCAGCAGCGTAGGGCCAACTAACTATGGCTACACCTTC. Its translation: CASSVGPTNYGYTF.

The chain employs TRBV7-9 and TRBJ2-7; 8 bases are shared with TRBD1. This CDR3 comprises 17 residues. CDR1 and CDR2 from the germline V gene are SEHNR and FQNEAQ (reference sequence). Germline trimming cut 5 bases from V and 2 bases from J; bases unmatched to any gene: 14. The CDR3 region has the DNA TGTGCCAGCAGCCCAAAGGGAAAACAGGGGGTGACCTACGAGCAGTACTTC. This codes for CASSPKGKQGVTYEQYF.

The chain employs TRBV7-2 and TRBJ1-1; D uncertain. This CDR3 spans 14 amino acids. V lost 2 bases to trimming and J lost 2 bases, with 9 bases between them. Germline assignment: CDR1 SGHTA and CDR2 FQGNSA. CDR3 in amino acids: CASSLRRANTEAFF. CDR3 DNA: TGTGCCAGCAGCTTAAGAAGAGCAAACACTGAAGCTTTCTTT.

A note on this clone: A junction end diverges from the germline sequence, so it may reflect a read error. This chain joins TRBV19 and TRBJ2-3; 10 positions agree with TRBD2. The CDR3 loop spans 13 amino acids. Germline CDR1 reads LNHDA; CDR2 reads SQIVND (reference sequence). The CDR3 DNA follows: TGCGGGACTAGCGTTACTAGCACAGATACGCAGTATTTT. Encoded protein: CGTSVTSTDTQYF. Variable domain in full (rest from reference TRBV19 and TRBJ2-3): DGGITQSPKYLFRKEGQNVTLSCEQNLNHDAMYWYRQDPGQGLRLIYYSQIVNDFQKGDIAEGYSVSREKKESFPLTVTSAQKNPTAFYLCGTSVTSTDTQYFGPGTRLTVL.

The chain couples TRBV28 to TRBJ1-4; D might be TRBD1 (5 bases). Germline V CDR1 and CDR2: MDHEN, SYDVKM. This CDR3 is built from 14 residues. The V gene lost 2 bases and the J gene lost 8 bases, with 12 bases spanning the gap. CDR3 in amino acids: CASSLGGTFEKLFF. The CDR3 region has the DNA TGTGCCAGCAGTTTAGGGGGGACCTTCGAAAAACTGTTTTTT.

The chain employs TRBV9 and TRBJ2-1, with a possible D match to TRBD2 (6 bases). Trimming stripped 0 bases from V and 8 bases from J, with 15 bases between. CDR1 and CDR2 from the germline V gene are SGDLS and YYNGEE. The CDR3 extends over 15 amino acids. The CDR3 is CASSVEPAAGDEQFF. The CDR3, as DNA: TGTGCCAGCAGCGTAGAGCCCGCAGCGGGCGATGAGCAGTTCTTC.

The V and J genes are TRBV5-4 and TRBJ1-2; no firm D call. This CDR3 is built from 16 residues. V lost 5 bases and J lost 4, with 21 bases in between. Germline CDR1 reads SGHNT; CDR2 reads YYREEE (reference sequence). CDR3 DNA sequence: TGTGCCAGCAGTCGCCGCGATCTGGAGTATCGCTATGGCTACACCTTC. Protein product: CASSRRDLEYRYGYTF.

The genes are TRBV18 and TRBJ1-2; D remains ambiguous. Germline assignment: CDR1 KGHSH and CDR2 LQKENI. Trimming took 5 bases from V and 4 from J, leaving 14 bases between them. The CDR3 contains 14 residues. This chain's CDR3 is CASSILESLYGYTF. Here the CDR3 DNA reads TGTGCCAGCTCAATTCTTGAGTCTCTCTATGGCTACACCTTC.

Here the CDR3 reads CASSVDPTSTDTQYF. As DNA, the CDR3 is TGTGCCAGCAGCGTAGATCCGACTAGCACAGATACGCAGTATTTT. This chain joins TRBV9 and TRBJ2-3; D uncertain. Germline assignment: CDR1 SGDLS and CDR2 YYNGEE. The V and J ends lost 0 bases and 0 bases respectively, with 8 bases between them. CDR3 size: 15 residues.

This clone was detected once. DNA of the CDR3: TGTGCCAGCAGTGGGACATTGGACTATGGCTACACCTTC. Its protein product is CASSGTLDYGYTF. This chain uses TRBV2 with TRBJ1-2; D is possibly TRBD1 (5 bases). CDR1 SNHLY and CDR2 FYNNEI come from the germline V gene. This CDR3 has 13 amino acids. Deletions cut 4 bases from V and 3 bases from J, with 9 bases between. Using reference TRBV2 and TRBJ1-2 for the parts outside the CDR3, the full variable domain is EPEVTQTPSHQVTQMGQEVILRCVPISNHLYFYWYRQILGQKVEFLVSFYNNEISEKSEIFDDQFSVERPDGSNFTLKIRSTKLEDSAMYFCASSGTLDYGYTFGSGTRLTVV.

This CDR3 is CASSLVGGPLYNEQFF. CDR3 DNA sequence: TGCGCCAGCAGCTTGGTGGGGGGACCTCTCTACAATGAGCAGTTCTTC. The V and J genes are TRBV5-1 and TRBJ2-1; D is perhaps TRBD2 (6 bases). The CDR3 totals 16 residues. The germline V gene has CDR1 SGHRS and CDR2 YFSETQ. Trimming took 0 bases from V and 3 from J, leaving 13 bases between them.

This chain uses TRBV29-1 with TRBJ1-5, with D unclear. The germline CDR1 and CDR2 sequences are SQVTM and ANQGSEA. The CDR3 runs 12 residues. V lost 4 bases to trimming and J lost 4 bases, with 8 bases between them. This CDR3 reads CSVAQLNQPQHF. The CDR3, as DNA: TGCAGCGTTGCACAGTTAAATCAGCCCCAGCATTTT.

The V gene is TRBV25-1, the J gene TRBJ2-7; 8 nucleotides align to TRBD1. V gave up 7 bases and J gave up 5 bases; unmatched junction bases: 10. This CDR3 is built from 14 residues. Germline V CDR1 and CDR2: MGHDK, SYGVNS. In DNA form, the CDR3 reads TGTGCCAGCAAATCTTCCGGGACAGGTGACGAGCAGTACTTC. As protein: CASKSSGTGDEQYF.

The V call is TRBV15, the J call TRBJ2-6; TRBD1 matches 9 bases. CDR1 is LNHNV, CDR2 YYDKDF, per germline (reference sequence). The length of the CDR3 is 19 residues. V gave up 8 bases and J gave up 0 bases; unmatched junction bases: 14. CDR3 coding DNA: TGTGCCACCCGCACGTTTGTGACAGGGGGTAACTCTGGGGCCAACGTCCTGACTTTC. Protein: CATRTFVTGGNSGANVLTF.

The CDR3 reads CASSLTGGLSTGELFF. The CDR3 region has the DNA TGTGCCAGTAGTTTGACAGGGGGCCTCAGCACCGGGGAGCTGTTTTTT. J is TRBJ2-2 and V is TRBV19; 10 positions match TRBD1. The CDR3 sequence is 16 residues long. V gave up 5 bases and J gave up 4 bases; unmatched junction bases: 7. The germline V gene encodes CDR1 LNHDA and CDR2 SQIVND (reference sequence).

The rearrangement links TRBV2 to TRBJ2-7, with TRBD2 identical over 8 bases. The length of the CDR3 is 17 residues. V trimming: 3 bases; J trimming: 1 base; junction bases outside the gene matches: 11. Germline assignment: CDR1 SNHLY and CDR2 FYNNEI. The CDR3 here is CASSDIMAGGRSYEQYF. In DNA, the CDR3 is TGTGCCAGCAGTGATATTATGGCGGGGGGTAGATCCTACGAGCAGTACTTC.

The J gene is TRBJ2-2, the V gene TRBV27, with TRBD2 identical over 9 bases. Looked up from germline, CDR1 is MNHEY and CDR2 is SMNVEV (reference sequence). J was trimmed by 1 base and V by 6 bases; bases with no gene match: 0. The CDR3 length is 14 residues. In DNA form, the CDR3 reads TGTGCCAGCAGAGCGGGGGGGAACACCGGGGAGCTGTTTTTT. It is translated as CASRAGGNTGELFF.

The chain employs TRBV9 and TRBJ2-3, with 13 bases identical to TRBD2. V lost 3 bases and J lost 7; bases outside the gene matches: 5. The CDR3 is 15 amino acids. CDR1 and CDR2 from the germline V gene are SGDLS and YYNGEE. Written as DNA, the CDR3 is TGTGCCAGCAGCGCAGGGACTAGCGGGGTAAATACGCAGTATTTT. Protein product: CASSAGTSGVNTQYF.

CDR3: CASSPTGFFNEQFF. CDR3 nucleotides: TGTGCCAGCAGCCCTACAGGGTTCTTCAATGAGCAGTTCTTC. The chain joins TRBV5-5 to TRBJ2-1; the D gene is possibly TRBD1 (6 bases). CDR1 is SGHKS, CDR2 YYEKEE, per germline (reference sequence). Trimming removed 4 bases at V and 6 bases at J, with 14 bases between. This CDR3 spans 14 amino acids.

V is TRBV28 and J is TRBJ2-3; 8 nucleotides agree with TRBD1. CDR3 length equals 15 residues. The germline CDR1 and CDR2 sequences are MDHEN and SYDVKM. V shed 5 bases and J 7 bases; nucleotides not matched to a gene: 11. In nucleotides, the CDR3 is TGTGCCAGCAGTATACCGCGACAGGGGCGGCATACGCAGTATTTT. Translating gives CASSIPRQGRHTQYF. Full variable domain (remainder filled in from reference TRBV28 and TRBJ2-3): DVKVTQSSRYLVKRTGEKVFLECVQDMDHENMFWYRQDPGLGLRLIYFSYDVKMKEKGDIPEGYSVSREKKERFSLILESASTNQTSMYLCASSIPRQGRHTQYFGPGTRLTVL.

This chain uses TRBV19 with TRBJ1-1; D uncertain. The CDR3 runs 14 residues. V was trimmed by 3 bases and J by 0 bases, leaving 8 bases between them. CDR1 is LNHDA and CDR2 is SQIVND in the germline V gene (reference sequence). The CDR3 region has the DNA TGTGCCAGTAGTATTATAGACATGAACACTGAAGCTTTCTTT. Amino acids: CASSIIDMNTEAFF.

The chain uses TRBV28 and TRBJ1-1; 9 bases align to TRBD1. Germline-derived CDR1 and CDR2 are MDHEN and SYDVKM. The CDR3 consists of 16 residues. Trimming removed 4 bases from V and 4 bases from J; junction bases left unmatched: 10. As DNA, the CDR3 is TGTGCCAGCAGTTCCACAGGGGGCGTAATCAGCACTGAAGCTTTCTTT. It translates to CASSSTGGVISTEAFF.

The V gene is TRBV18, the J gene TRBJ1-1; D is undetermined. From germline, CDR1 is KGHSH and CDR2 LQKENI. CDR3 length: 12 amino acids. V gave up 7 bases and J gave up 1 base, with 7 bases separating them. As DNA, the CDR3 is TGTGCCAGCTACCAGTCGAACACTGAAGCTTTCTTT. Encoded protein: CASYQSNTEAFF.

This clone was seen a single time. The rearrangement uses TRBV5-8 and TRBJ2-1; TRBD1 is a possible D gene (8 bases). V lost 0 bases to trimming and J lost 7 bases, with 11 bases between them. Germline V lookup: CDR1 SGHTS, CDR2 YDEGEE. The CDR3 spans 14 residues. The DNA for the CDR3 is TGTGCCAGCAGCTTGGACAGGGGGGGGAATGAGCAGTTCTTC. This translates into CASSLDRGGNEQFF.

The table lists this clone with a count of one. The CDR3 DNA reads as TGTGCCTGGAGGCTACTAGCGGTTGGGCAGTTCTTC. It encodes CAWRLLAVGQFF. The chain uses TRBV30 and TRBJ2-1, with TRBD2 identical over 8 bases. V trimming: 3 bases; J trimming: 12 bases; junction bases outside the gene matches: 7. The CDR3 is made up of 12 amino acids. Germline V lookup: CDR1 GTSNPN, CDR2 SVGIG (reference sequence).

The chain has TRBV7-2 and TRBJ1-1, with TRBD1 identical over 7 bases. The CDR3 totals 14 residues. Germline loops: CDR1 SGHTA, CDR2 FQGNSA. Trimming at V came to 5 bases and at J to 4 bases, leaving 7 bases not matched to a gene. In DNA, the CDR3 is TGTGCCAGCAGCGTCAGACAGGGAGGCACTGAAGCTTTCTTT. This codes for CASSVRQGGTEAFF.

The V gene is TRBV7-3, the J gene TRBJ1-1, with 11 bases lining up with TRBD1. There are 14 residues in the CDR3. CDR1 is SGHTA and CDR2 is FQGTGA in the germline V gene. V lost 5 bases and J lost 5; bases outside the gene matches: 4. CDR3 nucleotides: TGTGCCAGCAGCCGGACAGGGGGCGCGACTGAAGCTTTCTTT. Translation gives CASSRTGGATEAFF.

The chain has TRBV7-9 and TRBJ2-7; 8 bases match TRBD1. The CDR3 is 17 amino acids. Trimming removed 2 bases from V and 0 bases from J; junction bases left unmatched: 9. Germline V gene sequence: CDR1 SEHNR, CDR2 FQNEAQ (reference sequence). CDR3 amino acids: CASSLIFRDRSSYEQYF. The CDR3 nucleotides read TGTGCCAGCAGCTTAATATTTCGGGACAGGAGCTCCTACGAGCAGTACTTC.

This clone was seen just once. The V gene is TRBV6-5, the J gene TRBJ2-3, with 8 bases lining up with TRBD1. The CDR3 contains 15 residues. Germline assignment: CDR1 MNHEY and CDR2 SVGAGI. V was clipped by 6 bases and J by 4 bases; unmatched bases: 9. This CDR3 is CASRSDRVNSDTQYF. CDR3 nucleotides: TGTGCCAGCAGATCGGACAGGGTAAATTCAGATACGCAGTATTTT.

The chain has TRBV5-1 and TRBJ2-6, with a tentative D call TRBD1 (6 bases). The CDR3 runs 18 residues. Germline V gene lookup returns CDR1 SGHRS and CDR2 YFSETQ. V was pared by 4 bases and J by 2 bases, with 19 bases between. As DNA, the CDR3 is TGCGCCAGCAGCCCGCTTTCCGGGACACCACCTGGGGCCAACGTCCTGACTTTC. Its translation is CASSPLSGTPPGANVLTF.